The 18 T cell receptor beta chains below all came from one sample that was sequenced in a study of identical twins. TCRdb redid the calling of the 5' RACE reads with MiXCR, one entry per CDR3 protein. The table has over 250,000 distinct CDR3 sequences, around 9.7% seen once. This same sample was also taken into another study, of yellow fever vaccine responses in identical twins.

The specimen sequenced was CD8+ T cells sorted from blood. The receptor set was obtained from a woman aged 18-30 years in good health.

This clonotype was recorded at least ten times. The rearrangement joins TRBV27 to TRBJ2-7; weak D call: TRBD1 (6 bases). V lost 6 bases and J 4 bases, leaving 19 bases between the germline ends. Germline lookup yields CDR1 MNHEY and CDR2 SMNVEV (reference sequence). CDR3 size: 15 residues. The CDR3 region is CASSWGRGKGYEQYF. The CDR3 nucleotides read TGTGCCAGCAGCTGGGGCAGGGGTAAGGGGTACGAGCAGTACTTC.

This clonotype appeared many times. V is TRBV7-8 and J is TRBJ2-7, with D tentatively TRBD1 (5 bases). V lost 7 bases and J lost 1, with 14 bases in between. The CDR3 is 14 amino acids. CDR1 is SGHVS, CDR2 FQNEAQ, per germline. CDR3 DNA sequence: TGTGCCAGCAATACCCAGGGTAAATCCTACGAGCAGTACTTC. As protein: CASNTQGKSYEQYF.

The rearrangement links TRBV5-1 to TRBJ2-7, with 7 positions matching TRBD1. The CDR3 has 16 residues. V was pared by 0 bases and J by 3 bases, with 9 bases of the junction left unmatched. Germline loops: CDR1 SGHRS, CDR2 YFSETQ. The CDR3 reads CASSLAPPPGGYEQYF. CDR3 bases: TGCGCCAGCAGCTTGGCCCCTCCGCCAGGGGGCTACGAGCAGTACTTC.

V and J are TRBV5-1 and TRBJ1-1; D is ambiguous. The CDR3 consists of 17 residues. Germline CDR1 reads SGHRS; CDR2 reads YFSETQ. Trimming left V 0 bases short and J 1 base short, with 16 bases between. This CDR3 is CASSLVGSGFQNTEAFF. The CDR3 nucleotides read TGCGCCAGCAGCTTGGTTGGATCGGGGTTTCAGAACACTGAAGCTTTCTTT.

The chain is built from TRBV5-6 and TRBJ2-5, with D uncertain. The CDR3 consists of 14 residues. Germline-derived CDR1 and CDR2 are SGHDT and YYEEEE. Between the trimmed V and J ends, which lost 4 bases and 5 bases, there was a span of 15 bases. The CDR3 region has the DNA TGTGCCAGCAGCGGAAGTCCGGCTCAGGAGACCCAGTACTTC. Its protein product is CASSGSPAQETQYF.

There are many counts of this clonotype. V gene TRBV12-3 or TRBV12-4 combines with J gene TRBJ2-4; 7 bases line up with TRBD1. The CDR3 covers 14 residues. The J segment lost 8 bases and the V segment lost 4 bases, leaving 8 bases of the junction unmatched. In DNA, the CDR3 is TGTGCCAGCAGTTATCAGGGGGATTGGGACATTCAGTACTTC. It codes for CASSYQGDWDIQYF.

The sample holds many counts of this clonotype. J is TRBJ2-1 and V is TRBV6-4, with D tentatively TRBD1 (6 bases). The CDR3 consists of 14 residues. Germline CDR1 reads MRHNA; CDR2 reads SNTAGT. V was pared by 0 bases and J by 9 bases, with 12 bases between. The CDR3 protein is CASSDSLGAGEQFF. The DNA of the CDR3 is TGTGCCAGCAGTGACTCGTTGGGGGCGGGTGAGCAGTTCTTC.

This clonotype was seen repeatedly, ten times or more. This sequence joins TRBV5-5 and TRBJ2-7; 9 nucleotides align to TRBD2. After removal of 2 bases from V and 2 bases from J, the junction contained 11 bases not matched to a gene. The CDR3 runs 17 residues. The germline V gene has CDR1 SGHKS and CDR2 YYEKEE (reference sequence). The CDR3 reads CASSFAFLAGATYEQYF. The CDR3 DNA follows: TGTGCCAGCAGCTTCGCTTTCTTAGCGGGGGCGACCTACGAGCAGTACTTC.

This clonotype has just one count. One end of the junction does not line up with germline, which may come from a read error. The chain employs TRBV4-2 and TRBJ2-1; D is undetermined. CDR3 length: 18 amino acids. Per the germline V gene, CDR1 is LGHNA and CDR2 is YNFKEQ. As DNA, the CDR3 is TGTGCCAGGAGCCCCGGGCAAAATATAGGGTCGCCCAACAATGAGCAGTTCTTC. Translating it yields CARSPGQNIGSPNNEQFF.

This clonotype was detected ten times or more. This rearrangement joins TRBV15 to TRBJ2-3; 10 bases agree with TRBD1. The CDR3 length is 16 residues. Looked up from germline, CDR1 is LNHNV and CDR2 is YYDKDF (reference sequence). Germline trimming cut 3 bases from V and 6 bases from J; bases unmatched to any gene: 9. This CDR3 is CATSRTGTGVSDTQYF. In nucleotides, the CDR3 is TGTGCCACCAGCAGGACCGGGACAGGGGTTAGCGATACGCAGTATTTT.

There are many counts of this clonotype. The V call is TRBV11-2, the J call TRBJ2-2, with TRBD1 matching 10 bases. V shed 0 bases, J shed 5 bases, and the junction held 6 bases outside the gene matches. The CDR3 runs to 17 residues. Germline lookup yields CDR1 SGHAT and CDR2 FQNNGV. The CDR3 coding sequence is TGTGCCAGCAGCTTAGATGGGACAGGGGCGTTTACCGGGGAGCTGTTTTTT. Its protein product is CASSLDGTGAFTGELFF.

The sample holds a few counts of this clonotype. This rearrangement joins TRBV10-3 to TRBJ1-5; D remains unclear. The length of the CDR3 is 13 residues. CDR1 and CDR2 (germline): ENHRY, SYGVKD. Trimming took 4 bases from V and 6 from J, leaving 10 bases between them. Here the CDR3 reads CAISGGTVQPQHF. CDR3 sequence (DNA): TGTGCCATCAGTGGAGGTACGGTTCAGCCCCAGCATTTT.

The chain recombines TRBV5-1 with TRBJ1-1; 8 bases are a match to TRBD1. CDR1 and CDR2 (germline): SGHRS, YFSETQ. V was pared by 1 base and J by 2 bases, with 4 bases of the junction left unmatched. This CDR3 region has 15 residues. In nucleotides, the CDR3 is TGCGCCAGCAGCTTGACAGGGGGGGGTAACACTGAAGCTTTCTTT. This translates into CASSLTGGGNTEAFF.

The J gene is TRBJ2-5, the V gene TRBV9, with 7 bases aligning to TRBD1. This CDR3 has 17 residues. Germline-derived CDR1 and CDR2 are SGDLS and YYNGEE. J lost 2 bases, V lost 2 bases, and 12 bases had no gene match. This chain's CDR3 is CASSVNIDRERQETQYF. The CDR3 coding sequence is TGTGCCAGCAGCGTCAACATCGACAGGGAAAGACAAGAGACCCAGTACTTC.

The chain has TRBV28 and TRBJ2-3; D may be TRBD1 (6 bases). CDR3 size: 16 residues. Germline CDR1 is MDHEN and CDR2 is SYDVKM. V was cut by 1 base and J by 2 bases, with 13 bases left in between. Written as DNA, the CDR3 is TGTGCCAGCAGTTTATCGGTTGGGACAAACACAGATACGCAGTATTTT. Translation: CASSLSVGTNTDTQYF.

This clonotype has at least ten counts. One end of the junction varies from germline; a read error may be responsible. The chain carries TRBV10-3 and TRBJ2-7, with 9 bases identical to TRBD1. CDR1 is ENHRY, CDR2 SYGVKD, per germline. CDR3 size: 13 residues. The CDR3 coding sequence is TGTGCCATCTCAGACGGGACAGGGTACGTGCAGTACTTC. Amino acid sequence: CAISDGTGYVQYF.

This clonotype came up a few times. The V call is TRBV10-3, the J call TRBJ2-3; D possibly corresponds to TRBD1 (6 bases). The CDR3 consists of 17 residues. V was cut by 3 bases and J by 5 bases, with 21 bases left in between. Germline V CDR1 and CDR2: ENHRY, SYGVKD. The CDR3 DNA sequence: TGTGCCATCAGTGAATCAGACAGGCCCCCAGAAGTAGATACGCAGTATTTT. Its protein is CAISESDRPPEVDTQYF.

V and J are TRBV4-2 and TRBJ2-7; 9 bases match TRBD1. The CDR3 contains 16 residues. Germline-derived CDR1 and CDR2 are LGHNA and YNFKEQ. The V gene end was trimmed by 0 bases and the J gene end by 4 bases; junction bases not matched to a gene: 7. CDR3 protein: CASSQEPGTGLYEQYF. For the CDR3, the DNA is TGTGCCAGCAGCCAAGAGCCTGGGACAGGGTTATACGAGCAGTACTTC.